Below, 32 T cell receptor beta chains from the same sample are listed, as sequenced in a study of blood T cell repertoires in COVID-19. TCRdb's copy holds only in-frame clones and misses some; the assay was immunoSEQ multiplex PCR. The table includes some 240,000 clones, 89% detected once. Sample: peripheral blood. The source is a woman aged 40 to 50 who had recovered from COVID-19.

This chain uses TRBV3-1 (or the pseudogene TRBV3-2) with TRBJ1-2, with TRBD1 identical over 7 bases. This CDR3 has 13 residues. Per germline, CDR1 LGHDT and CDR2 YNNKEL (reference sequence). V trimming: 2 bases; J trimming: 8 bases; junction bases outside the gene matches: 5. CDR3 bases: TGTGCCAGCAGCCAAACAGGGGCCAGGGGCTACACCTTC. It codes for CASSQTGARGYTF.

This clone showed up just once. CDR3 sequence: CASSPRQDMPGYF. In DNA, the CDR3 is TGTGCCAGCAGTCCCCGACAGGACATGCCGGGGTACTTC. V usage is TRBV12-3 or TRBV12-4 and J usage is TRBJ2-7; a possible D gene is TRBD1 (6 bases). Trimming shortened V by 5 bases and J by 12 bases, and 20 bases separated the two germline ends. CDR3 length equals 13 residues.

V usage is TRBV18 and J usage is TRBJ2-3; D is unresolved. The V end lost 2 bases, the J end lost 0 bases, and 9 bases lay between the germline ends. The CDR3 is 15 residues long. Germline CDR1 is KGHSH and CDR2 is LQKENI. CDR3 protein: CASSPVQASTDTQYF. The CDR3 DNA reads TGTGCCAGCTCACCAGTGCAGGCCAGCACAGATACGCAGTATTTT. The variable domain in full, completed from reference TRBV18 and TRBJ2-3, reads NAGVMQNPRHLVRRRGQEARLRCSPMKGHSHVYWYRQLPEEGLKFMVYLQKENIIDESGMPKERFSAEFPKEGPSILRIQQVVRGDSAAYFCASSPVQASTDTQYFGPGTRLTVL.

The CDR3 region has the DNA TGTGCCAGCACCAGCTCCTACAATGAGCAGTTCTTC. This sequence encodes CASTSSYNEQFF. The gene calls are TRBV12-3 or TRBV12-4 and TRBJ2-1; no clear D. Trimming shortened V by 7 bases and J by 0 bases, and 4 bases separated the two germline ends. The CDR3 extends over 12 amino acids.

The chain couples TRBV6-4 to TRBJ2-7; unclear D gene. The germline CDR1 and CDR2 sequences are MRHNA and SNTAGT. The CDR3 loop spans 11 amino acids. V was trimmed by 6 bases and J by 4 bases, leaving 7 bases between them. The CDR3 coding sequence is TGTGCCAGCAGGAGAATTTACGAGCAGTACGTC. Protein: CASRRIYEQYV.

The rearrangement uses TRBV18 and TRBJ1-1; D remains ambiguous. CDR1 is KGHSH, CDR2 LQKENI, per germline. Between the trimmed V and J ends, which lost 3 bases and 3 bases, there was a span of 14 bases. The CDR3 has 15 amino acids. The CDR3 DNA reads TGTGCCAGCTCACCCCAAGGCGGCAGAGACACTGAAGCTTTCTTT. Its protein product is CASSPQGGRDTEAFF.

The rearrangement joins TRBV18 to TRBJ2-3; D possibly corresponds to TRBD2 (6 bases). Germline-derived CDR1 and CDR2 are KGHSH and LQKENI. The V gene lost 6 bases and the J gene lost 2 bases, with 12 bases spanning the gap. The CDR3 covers 14 residues. The CDR3 DNA reads TGTGCCAGCTCCCACCGCGGGACCACAGATACGCAGTATTTT. Its protein is CASSHRGTTDTQYF.

This clone has at least ten counts. V is TRBV28 and J is TRBJ1-2; a possible D gene is TRBD1 (6 bases). Germline values: CDR1 MDHEN, CDR2 SYDVKM. CDR3 length: 14 amino acids. Between the trimmed V and J ends, which lost 5 bases and 4 bases, there was a span of 14 bases. This chain's CDR3 is CASSDPTGPYGYTF. The CDR3 bases are TGTGCCAGCAGTGACCCGACAGGTCCCTATGGCTACACCTTC.

The chain has TRBV9 and TRBJ2-5, with 9 bases lining up with TRBD1. Germline V gene lookup returns CDR1 SGDLS and CDR2 YYNGEE. J lost 2 bases, V lost 3 bases, and 5 bases had no gene match. The length of the CDR3 is 15 residues. CDR3 protein: CASSAATGGQETQYF. The DNA of the CDR3 is TGTGCCAGCAGCGCAGCGACAGGGGGGCAAGAGACCCAGTACTTC.

The chain joins TRBV2 to TRBJ1-2, with 10 bases identical to TRBD1. The CDR3 is 15 amino acids. Germline lookup yields CDR1 SNHLY and CDR2 FYNNEI. V trimming: 11 bases; J trimming: 8 bases; junction bases outside the gene matches: 17. The chain's CDR3 is CASRDRGYKTGGYTF. CDR3 bases: TGTGCCTCAAGGGACAGGGGCTACAAAACGGGGGGCTACACCTTC. Based on the CDR3 plus reference TRBV2 and TRBJ1-2, the full variable domain is EPEVTQTPSHQVTQMGQEVILRCVPISNHLYFYWYRQILGQKVEFLVSFYNNEISEKSEIFDDQFSVERPDGSNFTLKIRSTKLEDSAMYFCASRDRGYKTGGYTFGSGTRLTVV.

This chain links TRBV19 with TRBJ2-3, with TRBD2 identical over 8 bases. The ends lost 1 base at V and 1 base at J; junction bases unmatched: 1. Germline V gene data show CDR1 as LNHDA and CDR2 as SQIVND (reference sequence). There are 15 residues in the CDR3. CDR3 in DNA: TGTGCCAGTAGTATAGCGGGGGGGCGCACAGATACGCAGTATTTT. It is translated as CASSIAGGRTDTQYF.

The J gene is TRBJ2-5, the V gene TRBV6-5, with a possible D match to TRBD1 (6 bases). V shed 6 bases and J shed 5 bases, with 10 bases lying between them. This CDR3 is built from 12 residues. Germline loops: CDR1 MNHEY, CDR2 SVGAGI. CDR3 sequence reads: CASRPGVETQYF. The CDR3 DNA sequence: TGTGCCAGCAGGCCAGGGGTCGAGACCCAGTACTTC.

This clone has just one count. The rearrangement uses TRBV6-5 and TRBJ2-3, with a weak D call TRBD2 (5 bases). The V gene lost 6 bases and the J gene lost 1 base, with 14 bases spanning the gap. Germline V CDR1 and CDR2: MNHEY, SVGAGI. The CDR3 totals 15 residues. In DNA, the CDR3 is TGTGCCAGCAGCAGGACCAACGGGGGCACAGATACGCAGTATTTT. Its translation is CASSRTNGGTDTQYF.

The chain uses TRBV27 and TRBJ1-6; 7 nucleotides agree with TRBD1. Germline V CDR1 and CDR2: MNHEY, SMNVEV (reference sequence). The trim removed 9 bases at V and 4 bases at J, leaving 9 bases unmatched. This CDR3 region has 15 residues. This chain's CDR3 is CARPSTGTYNSPLHF. The CDR3 DNA follows: TGTGCCAGACCCTCGACAGGGACATATAATTCACCCCTCCACTTT.

In its sample, this clone was seen once. This chain links TRBV7-3 with TRBJ1-4; D is perhaps TRBD1 (6 bases). With 5 bases removed from V and 7 bases from J, the gap between germline ends came to 14 bases. This CDR3 has 14 amino acids. Germline CDR1 is SGHTA and CDR2 is FQGTGA. The CDR3 nucleotides are TGTGCCAGCAGCCCCGGGGGGGCGGGTGAAAAACTGTTTTTT. It specifies CASSPGGAGEKLFF.

The chain uses TRBV5-5 and TRBJ2-5; the match to TRBD1 covers 8 bases. The germline gives CDR1 SGHKS, CDR2 YYEKEE (reference sequence). After removal of 6 bases from V and 5 bases from J, the junction contained 12 bases not matched to a gene. CDR3 length: 15 amino acids. The CDR3 DNA follows: TGTGCCAGCAAATTTGATCCCACAGGGGGTGAGACCCAGTACTTC. Its translation: CASKFDPTGGETQYF.

The rearrangement joins TRBV10-1 to TRBJ2-7, with 9 bases that match TRBD2. This CDR3 region has 12 residues. Germline values: CDR1 WNHNN, CDR2 SYGVQD (reference sequence). The junction had 7 bases not matched to a gene; V was cut back by 8 bases and J by 8 bases. DNA for the CDR3: TGCGCCAGCCTCAGCCTAGCGGGGAAGCAGTACGTC. As protein: CASLSLAGKQYV.

The chain employs TRBV12-3 or TRBV12-4 and TRBJ1-1; no clear D. Trimming stripped 7 bases from V and 1 base from J, with 10 bases between. CDR3 length: 13 residues. This CDR3 reads CASIFNWNTEAFF. CDR3 DNA sequence: TGTGCCAGCATTTTTAACTGGAACACTGAAGCTTTCTTT.

This chain links TRBV7-9 with TRBJ2-3; D uncertain. The CDR3 has 17 amino acids. CDR1 is SEHNR and CDR2 is FQNEAQ in the germline V gene (reference sequence). V lost 5 bases to trimming and J lost 0 bases, with 18 bases between them. DNA of the CDR3: TGTGCCAGCAGCCCACCCCGTCGTATCACTAGCACAGATACGCAGTATTTT. Protein sequence: CASSPPRRITSTDTQYF.

This clone was counted once. The chain couples TRBV30 to TRBJ2-7, with D possibly being TRBD2 (5 bases). Germline V gene data show CDR1 as GTSNPN and CDR2 as SVGIG (reference sequence). The CDR3 totals 13 residues. V was pared by 6 bases and J by 7 bases, with 19 bases between. CDR3 sequence reads: CACVLDPPGEQYF. For the CDR3, the DNA is TGTGCCTGTGTTTTGGACCCTCCGGGGGAGCAGTACTTC.

V usage is TRBV9 and J usage is TRBJ1-1; 8 bases are shared with TRBD1. After removal of 3 bases from V and 1 base from J, the junction contained 2 bases not matched to a gene. The CDR3 spans 14 residues. Germline lookup yields CDR1 SGDLS and CDR2 YYNGEE. The CDR3 DNA sequence: TGTGCCAGCAGCGGGGACAGGAGGAACACTGAAGCTTTCTTT. Protein: CASSGDRRNTEAFF. Complete variable domain (other parts from reference TRBV9 and TRBJ1-1): DSGVTQTPKHLITATGQRVTLRCSPRSGDLSVYWYQQSLDQGLQFLIQYYNGEERAKGNILERFSAQQFPDLHSELNLSSLELGDSALYFCASSGDRRNTEAFFGQGTRLTVV.

This chain connects TRBV7-2 to TRBJ1-2; no clear D. The germline V and J ends were trimmed by 5 bases and 6 bases, with 19 bases remaining between them. Germline V gene sequence: CDR1 SGHTA, CDR2 FQGNSA. The CDR3 runs to 15 residues. The CDR3 region has the DNA TGTGCCAGCAGCCCCACCCTTCTGATTCGGGATGGCTACACCTTC. This encodes CASSPTLLIRDGYTF. Looking up the rest from reference TRBV7-2 and TRBJ1-2 gives the full variable domain: GAGVSQSPSNKVTEKGKDVELRCDPISGHTALYWYRQSLGQGLEFLIYFQGNSAPDKSGLPSDRFSAERTGGSVSTLTIQRTQQEDSAVYLCASSPTLLIRDGYTFGSGTRLTVV.

This rearrangement joins TRBV5-5 to TRBJ2-3, with 8 bases fitting TRBD2. Germline lookup yields CDR1 SGHKS and CDR2 YYEKEE (reference sequence). The J segment lost 2 bases and the V segment lost 4 bases, leaving 9 bases of the junction unmatched. The CDR3 runs to 16 residues. CDR3 sequence (DNA): TGTGCCAGCAGCGATCCGGGCGGGGGGCTCACAGATACGCAGTATTTT. Residues: CASSDPGGGLTDTQYF.

The rearrangement joins TRBV9 to TRBJ2-2; TRBD1 agrees at 9 bases. V was pared by 2 bases and J by 5 bases, with 13 bases of the junction left unmatched. The CDR3 covers 18 residues. Germline assignment: CDR1 SGDLS and CDR2 YYNGEE. CDR3 residues: CASSVAPGQGGSTGELFF. The CDR3 DNA is TGTGCCAGCAGCGTCGCTCCGGGACAGGGAGGCAGTACCGGGGAGCTGTTTTTT.

This chain connects TRBV4-3 to TRBJ2-2; D perhaps matches TRBD1 (5 bases). The CDR3 sequence is 17 residues long. Trimming removed 0 bases at V and 0 bases at J, with 11 bases between. Germline V CDR1 and CDR2: LGHNA, YSLEER. The CDR3 is CASSQDHGHPNTGELFF. The CDR3 DNA reads TGCGCCAGCAGCCAAGATCACGGACATCCGAACACCGGGGAGCTGTTTTTT.

The J gene is TRBJ1-1, the V gene TRBV28; 7 bases fit TRBD1. The junction had 11 bases not matched to a gene; V was cut back by 6 bases and J by 4 bases. The germline CDR1 and CDR2 sequences are MDHEN and SYDVKM. The CDR3 is 15 residues long. CDR3 loop: CASSSQQGGLTEAFF. For the CDR3, the DNA is TGTGCCAGCAGCAGTCAACAAGGGGGCCTCACTGAAGCTTTCTTT.

The chain couples TRBV4-3 to TRBJ1-2, with D perhaps TRBD1 (5 bases). The V and J ends lost 0 bases and 8 bases respectively, with 16 bases between them. This CDR3 is built from 15 residues. The germline V gene has CDR1 LGHNA and CDR2 YSLEER. The CDR3 loop reads CASSQDLEGLGGYTF. CDR3 nucleotide sequence: TGCGCCAGCAGCCAAGATCTGGAGGGGTTGGGGGGCTACACCTTC.

The V and J genes are TRBV27 and TRBJ2-6; 8 nucleotides align to TRBD1. Germline CDR1 MNHEY, CDR2 SMNVEV (reference sequence). Trimming at V came to 1 base and at J to 2 bases, leaving 4 bases not matched to a gene. The CDR3 is 17 residues long. Written as DNA, the CDR3 is TGTGCCAGCAGTTTATGGACAGGGAAGACTGGGGCCAACGTCCTGACTTTC. It yields the protein CASSLWTGKTGANVLTF.

The chain has TRBV4-2 and TRBJ1-2, with a weak D call TRBD1 (6 bases). Per germline, CDR1 LGHNA and CDR2 YNFKEQ. The CDR3 is made up of 15 amino acids. Trimming removed 2 bases at V and 6 bases at J, with 16 bases between. The CDR3 DNA reads TGTGCCAGCAGCCAACCCGGACAGTTCACTCATGGCTACACCTTC. It is translated as CASSQPGQFTHGYTF.

The rearrangement links TRBV9 to TRBJ2-3; D might be TRBD1 (5 bases). This CDR3 has 17 residues. With 2 bases removed from V and 5 bases from J, the gap between germline ends came to 21 bases. Germline-derived CDR1 and CDR2 are SGDLS and YYNGEE. The CDR3 loop reads CASSVSITGPPLDTQYF. DNA of the CDR3: TGTGCCAGCAGCGTCTCTATCACAGGTCCGCCGTTAGATACGCAGTATTTT.

V and J are TRBV7-6 and TRBJ2-1, with D unclear. The CDR3 is 11 amino acids. V was pared by 3 bases and J by 8 bases, with 5 bases between. In germline, CDR1 is SGHVS, CDR2 FNYEAQ. CDR3 loop: CASSFGDEQFF. CDR3 DNA: TGTGCCAGCAGCTTCGGAGATGAGCAGTTCTTC.

The chain joins TRBV6-5 to TRBJ1-5, with 10 bases lining up with TRBD1. Trimming at V came to 5 bases and at J to 0 bases, leaving 1 base not matched to a gene. CDR3 size: 15 residues. Germline V gene sequence: CDR1 MNHEY, CDR2 SVGAGI. For the CDR3, the DNA is TGTGCCAGCAGTCGGACAGGGGGTAGCAATCAGCCCCAGCATTTT. Its protein is CASSRTGGSNQPQHF.